This entry lists 15 T cell receptor beta chains sequenced from one sample in a study of shared clonotypes between healthy human individuals. TCRdb's table, derived via immunoSEQ multiplex PCR, lists solely in-frame clones and lacks some. The sample records about 320,000 clones, around 87% being singletons. Input material: memory CD8+ T cells sorted from blood. Subset: CD45RO+ cells pooled with CCR7-negative TemRA cells. These receptors were collected from a man between 18 and 29 years old in good health.

V and J are TRBV11-2 and TRBJ1-4; tentatively, D is TRBD1 (6 bases). Germline CDR1 reads SGHAT; CDR2 reads FQNNGV. The CDR3 consists of 15 residues. V was trimmed by 3 bases and J by 5 bases, leaving 13 bases between them. The CDR3, as DNA: TGTGCCAGCAGCTTGTGGGGGGGCGAGAATGAAAAACTGTTTTTT. It specifies CASSLWGGENEKLFF.

The rearrangement links TRBV28 to TRBJ2-5; the D is unclear. Trimming stripped 2 bases from V and 1 base from J, with 5 bases between. This CDR3 spans 13 amino acids. The germline V gene has CDR1 MDHEN and CDR2 SYDVKM. The CDR3 reads CASSLGSQETQYF. CDR3 nucleotides: TGTGCCAGCAGTTTAGGCAGCCAAGAGACCCAGTACTTC.

At least ten counts were recorded for this clone. The chain recombines TRBV12-5 with TRBJ2-7, with TRBD1 matching over 9 bases. Germline trimming cut 7 bases from V and 0 bases from J; bases unmatched to any gene: 7. CDR3 length: 15 residues. Germline assignment: CDR1 LGHNT and CDR2 FRNRAP. The DNA for the CDR3 is TGTGCTAGTGCCCTCACAGGGGGCTCCTCCTACGAGCAGTACTTC. Its protein product is CASALTGGSSYEQYF.

A word on this clone: This may stem from a read error, because a much larger clone lies one nucleotide away. Distinct nucleotide sequences in the sample also encode this CDR3. This chain connects TRBV9 to TRBJ1-1; weak D call: TRBD1 (5 bases). Trimming cost V 0 bases and J 4 bases, with 7 bases left between them. The CDR3 spans 13 residues. Per the germline V gene, CDR1 is SGDLS and CDR2 is YYNGEE. Here the CDR3 reads CASSVGGSTEAFF. The DNA of the CDR3 is TGTGCCAGCAGCGTAGGGGGGAGCACTGAAGCTTTCTTT.

This clone was observed once. J is TRBJ2-1 and V is TRBV5-1; D is unresolved. This CDR3 is 14 amino acids long. The ends were cut back, 5 bases at V and 4 bases at J, with 13 bases in the middle. Germline V gene sequence: CDR1 SGHRS, CDR2 YFSETQ. CDR3 nucleotides: TGCGCCAGCAGTTATTTTGGTGTTTACAATGAGCAGTTCTTC. It codes for CASSYFGVYNEQFF.

The CDR3 protein is CASSLTTTPGHRSYEQYF. The CDR3 region has the DNA TGTGCCAGCAGCTTAACAACTACCCCGGGACACCGCTCCTACGAGCAGTACTTC. The J gene is TRBJ2-7, the V gene TRBV7-9, with D perhaps TRBD1 (6 bases). Trimming left V 2 bases short and J 0 bases short, with 20 bases between. CDR3 length equals 18 residues. Germline loops: CDR1 SEHNR, CDR2 FQNEAQ (reference sequence).

With regard to this clone: A much bigger clone sits one base away, suggesting this may be a read error. This chain joins TRBV27 and TRBJ2-7; weak D call: TRBD1 (5 bases). Per the germline V gene, CDR1 is MNHEY and CDR2 is SMNVEV (reference sequence). The CDR3 is made up of 12 amino acids. V lost 5 bases and J 3 bases, leaving 8 bases between the germline ends. This CDR3 is CASSPGNYEQYF. In DNA, the CDR3 is TGTGCCAGCAGTCCAGGGAACTACGAGCAGTACTTC.

The CDR3 spells CAWSVGAGSNQPQHF. The DNA for the CDR3 is TGTGCCTGGAGTGTGGGTGCAGGGAGCAATCAGCCCCAGCATTTT. V and J are TRBV30 and TRBJ1-5, with TRBD1 as a possible D gene (5 bases). The CDR3 loop spans 15 amino acids. Germline CDR1 and CDR2: GTSNPN and SVGIG (reference sequence). Trimming removed 0 bases from V and 1 base from J, with 10 bases in between.

The chain joins TRBV6-1 to TRBJ2-7; 9 bases align to TRBD1. The germline V gene has CDR1 MNHNS and CDR2 SASEGT. The CDR3 runs 14 residues. J lost 5 bases, V lost 2 bases, and 4 bases had no gene match. CDR3: CASSEPTGGHEQYF. CDR3 sequence (DNA): TGTGCCAGCAGTGAACCAACAGGGGGCCACGAGCAGTACTTC.

This chain joins TRBV7-9 and TRBJ2-7; D gene ambiguous. The CDR3 is 16 amino acids. Deletions cut 5 bases from V and 2 bases from J, with 19 bases between. Germline CDR1 and CDR2: SEHNR and FQNEAQ (reference sequence). CDR3 DNA sequence: TGTGCCAGCAGCCCCCGAGGAGCGACGGCTCCCTACGAGCAGTACTTC. It yields the protein CASSPRGATAPYEQYF.

The genes are TRBV27 and TRBJ2-7; TRBD2 matches at 10 bases. Losses at the gene ends were 5 bases for V and 3 bases for J; bases not matched to a gene: 10. Germline V gene lookup returns CDR1 MNHEY and CDR2 SMNVEV (reference sequence). This CDR3 comprises 16 residues. As DNA, the CDR3 is TGTGCCAGCAGTGCCGATCTAGCGGGAGTGCTCTACGAGCAGTACTTC. Its protein is CASSADLAGVLYEQYF.

V is TRBV27 and J is TRBJ2-2; no clear D. Germline CDR1 is MNHEY and CDR2 is SMNVEV (reference sequence). This CDR3 is 13 amino acids long. V dropped 4 bases and J dropped 5 bases, with 8 bases sitting between them. CDR3 region: CASSSLGTGELFF. The CDR3 nucleotides are TGTGCCAGCAGTTCCTTAGGAACCGGGGAGCTGTTTTTT.

This rearrangement joins TRBV7-9 to TRBJ2-1, with TRBD2 as a possible D gene (6 bases). The CDR3 extends over 19 amino acids. Germline loops: CDR1 SEHNR, CDR2 FQNEAQ (reference sequence). V gave up 1 base and J gave up 0 bases, with 19 bases separating them. This CDR3 is CASSLGVRGGPSSYNEQFF. The CDR3 DNA follows: TGTGCCAGCAGCTTAGGGGTGCGGGGAGGCCCGAGCTCCTACAATGAGCAGTTCTTC. Filled out from reference TRBV7-9 and TRBJ2-1, the complete variable domain reads DTGVSQNPRHKITKRGQNVTFRCDPISEHNRLYWYRQTLGQGPEFLTYFQNEAQLEKSRLLSDRFSAERPKGSFSTLEIQRTEQGDSAMYLCASSLGVRGGPSSYNEQFFGPGTRLTVL.

The J gene is TRBJ2-7, the V gene TRBV11-2; no definite D call. The CDR3 totals 12 residues. Germline V lookup: CDR1 SGHAT, CDR2 FQNNGV. V lost 5 bases and J lost 4, with 9 bases in between. This CDR3 reads CASSADGYEQYF. The CDR3, as DNA: TGTGCCAGCAGCGCAGACGGTTACGAGCAGTACTTC.

This chain uses TRBV5-1 with TRBJ2-7, with D perhaps given as TRBD1 or TRBD2 (5 bases each). Germline V CDR1 and CDR2: SGHRS, YFSETQ. Trimming pared 2 bases from V and 6 bases from J, leaving 18 bases between. The CDR3 spans 15 residues. This CDR3 reads CASSFGDALPAEQYF. In DNA form, the CDR3 reads TGCGCCAGCAGCTTTGGGGACGCCCTCCCCGCCGAGCAGTACTTC.